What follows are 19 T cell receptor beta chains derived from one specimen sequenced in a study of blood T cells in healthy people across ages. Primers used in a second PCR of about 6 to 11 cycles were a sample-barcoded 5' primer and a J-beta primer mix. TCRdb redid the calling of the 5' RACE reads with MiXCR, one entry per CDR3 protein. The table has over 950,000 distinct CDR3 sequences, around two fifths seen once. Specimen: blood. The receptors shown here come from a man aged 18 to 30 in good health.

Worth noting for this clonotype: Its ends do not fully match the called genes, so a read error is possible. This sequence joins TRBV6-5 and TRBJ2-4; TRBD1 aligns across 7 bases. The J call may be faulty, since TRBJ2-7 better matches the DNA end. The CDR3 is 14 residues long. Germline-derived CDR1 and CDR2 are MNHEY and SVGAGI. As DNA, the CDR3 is TGTGCCAACAGTTCGAACAGGGGACCCTACGAGCAGTACTTC. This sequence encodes CANSSNRGPYEQYF.

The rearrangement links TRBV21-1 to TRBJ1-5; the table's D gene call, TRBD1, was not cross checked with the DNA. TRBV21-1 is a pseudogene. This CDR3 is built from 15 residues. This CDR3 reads CDSNLTTGRNQPQHF. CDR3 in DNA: TGTGACAGCAACCTAACGACAGGGCGGAATCAGCCCCAGCATTTT.

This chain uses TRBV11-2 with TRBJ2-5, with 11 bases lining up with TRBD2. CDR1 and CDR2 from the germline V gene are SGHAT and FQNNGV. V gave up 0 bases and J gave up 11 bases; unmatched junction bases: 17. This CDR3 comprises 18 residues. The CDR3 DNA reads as TGTGCCAGCAGCTTAGATCCGAGACTAGCGGGGTTGGCCAATGAGCAGTACTTC. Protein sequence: CASSLDPRLAGLANEQYF.

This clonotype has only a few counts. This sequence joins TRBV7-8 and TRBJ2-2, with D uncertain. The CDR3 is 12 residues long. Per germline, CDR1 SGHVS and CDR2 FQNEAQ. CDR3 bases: TGTGCGCTAAAAGGGAAAGACGGGGAGCTGTTTTTT. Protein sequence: CALKGKDGELFF.

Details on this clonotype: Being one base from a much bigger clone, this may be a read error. Here the CDR3 DNA reads TGTGCCAGCAGTTACTCGATTTTAACCAAGAGTAACAATGAGCCGTTCTTC. This translates into CASSYSILTKSNNEPFF. The chain uses TRBV6-5 and TRBJ2-1; no firm D call. Germline V CDR1 and CDR2: MNHEY, SVGAGI. This CDR3 spans 17 amino acids.

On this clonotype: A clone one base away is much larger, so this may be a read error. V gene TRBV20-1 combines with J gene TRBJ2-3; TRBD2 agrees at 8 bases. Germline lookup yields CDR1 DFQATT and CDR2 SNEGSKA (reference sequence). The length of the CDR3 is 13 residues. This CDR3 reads CCAREGLADTQYF. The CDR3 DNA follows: TGCTGTGCTAGAGAGGGACTAGCAGATACGCAGTATTTT.

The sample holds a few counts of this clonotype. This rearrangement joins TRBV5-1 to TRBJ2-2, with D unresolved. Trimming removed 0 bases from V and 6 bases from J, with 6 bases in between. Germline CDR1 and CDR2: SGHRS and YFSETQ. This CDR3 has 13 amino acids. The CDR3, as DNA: TGCGCCAGCAGCTTGGGACAACCCGGGGAGCTGTTTTTT. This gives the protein CASSLGQPGELFF.

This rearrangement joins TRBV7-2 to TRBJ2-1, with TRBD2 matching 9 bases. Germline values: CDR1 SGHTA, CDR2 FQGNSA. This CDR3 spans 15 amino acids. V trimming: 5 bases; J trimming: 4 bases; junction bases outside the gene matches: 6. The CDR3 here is CASSRRGGVYNEQFF. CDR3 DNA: TGTGCCAGCAGCCGACGCGGGGGGGTTTACAATGAGCAGTTCTTC.

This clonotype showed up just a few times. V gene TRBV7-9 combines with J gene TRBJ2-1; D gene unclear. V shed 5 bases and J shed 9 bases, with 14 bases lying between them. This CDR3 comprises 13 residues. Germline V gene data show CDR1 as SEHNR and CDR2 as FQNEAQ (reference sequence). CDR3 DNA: TGTGCCAGCAGCCCCTACAAAGTCAGTGAGCAGTTCTTC. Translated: CASSPYKVSEQFF.

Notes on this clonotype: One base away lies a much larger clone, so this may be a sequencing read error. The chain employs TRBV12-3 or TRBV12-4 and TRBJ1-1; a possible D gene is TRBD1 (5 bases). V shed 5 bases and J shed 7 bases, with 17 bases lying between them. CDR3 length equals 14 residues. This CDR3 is CASSVADSSSEAFF. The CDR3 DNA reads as TGTGCCAGCAGTGTGGCTGACAGTTCGAGTGAAGCTTTCTTT.

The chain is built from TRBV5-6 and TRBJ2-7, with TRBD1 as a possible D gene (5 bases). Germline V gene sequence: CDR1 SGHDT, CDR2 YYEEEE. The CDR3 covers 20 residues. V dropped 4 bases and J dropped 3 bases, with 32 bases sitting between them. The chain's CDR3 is CASSGGFQGGRILYNYEQYF. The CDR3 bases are TGTGCCAGCAGCGGTGGATTCCAGGGTGGACGCATCCTTTACAACTACGAGCAGTACTTC.

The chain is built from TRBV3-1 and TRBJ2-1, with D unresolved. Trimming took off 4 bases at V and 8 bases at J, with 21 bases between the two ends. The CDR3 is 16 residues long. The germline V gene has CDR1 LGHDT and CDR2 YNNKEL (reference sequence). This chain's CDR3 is CASSPTQTGNRDEQFF. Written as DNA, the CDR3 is TGTGCCAGCAGCCCTACCCAGACGGGTAATCGGGATGAGCAGTTCTTC.

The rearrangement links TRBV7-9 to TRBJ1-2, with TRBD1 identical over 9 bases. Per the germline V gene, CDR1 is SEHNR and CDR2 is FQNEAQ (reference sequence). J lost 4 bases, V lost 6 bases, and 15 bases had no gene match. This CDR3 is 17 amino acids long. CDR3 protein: CASSSRQGGKAGYGYTF. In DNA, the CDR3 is TGTGCCAGCAGTTCACGACAGGGGGGAAAGGCCGGCTATGGCTACACCTTC.

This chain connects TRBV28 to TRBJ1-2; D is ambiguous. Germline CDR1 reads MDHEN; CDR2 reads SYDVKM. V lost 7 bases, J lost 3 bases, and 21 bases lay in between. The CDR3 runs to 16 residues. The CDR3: CASTPPIQGPHYGYTF. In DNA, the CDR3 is TGTGCCAGCACCCCTCCAATACAAGGACCGCACTATGGCTACACCTTC.

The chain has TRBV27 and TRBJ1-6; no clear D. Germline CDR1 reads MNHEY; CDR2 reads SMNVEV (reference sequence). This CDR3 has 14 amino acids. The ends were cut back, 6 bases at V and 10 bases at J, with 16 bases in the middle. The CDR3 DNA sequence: TGTGCCAGCAGCCACCCCGAGAAGGGCTCACCCCTCCACTTT. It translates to CASSHPEKGSPLHF.

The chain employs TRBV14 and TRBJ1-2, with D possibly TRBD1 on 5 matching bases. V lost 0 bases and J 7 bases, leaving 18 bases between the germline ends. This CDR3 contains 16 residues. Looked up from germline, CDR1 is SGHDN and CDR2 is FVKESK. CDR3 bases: TGTGCCAGCAGCCAAGATACCCCAGGGCGTCGTGGTGGCTACACCTTC. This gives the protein CASSQDTPGRRGGYTF.

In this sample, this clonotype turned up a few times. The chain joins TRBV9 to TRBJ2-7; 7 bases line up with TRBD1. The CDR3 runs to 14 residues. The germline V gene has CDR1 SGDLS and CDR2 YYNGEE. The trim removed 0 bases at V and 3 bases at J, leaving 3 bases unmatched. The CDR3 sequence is CASSVENRGYEQYF. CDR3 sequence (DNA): TGTGCCAGCAGCGTAGAAAACAGGGGCTACGAGCAGTACTTC.

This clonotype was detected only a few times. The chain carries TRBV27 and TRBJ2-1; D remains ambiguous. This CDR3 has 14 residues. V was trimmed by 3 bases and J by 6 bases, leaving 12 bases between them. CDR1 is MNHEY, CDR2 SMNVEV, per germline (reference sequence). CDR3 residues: CASSLVPVPNEQFF. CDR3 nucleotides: TGTGCCAGCAGTTTGGTTCCGGTGCCCAATGAGCAGTTCTTC.

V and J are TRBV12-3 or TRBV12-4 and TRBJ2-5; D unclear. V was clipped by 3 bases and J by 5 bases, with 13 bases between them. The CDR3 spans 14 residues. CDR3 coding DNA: TGTGCCAGCAGTTTTGGCAGTACTCAGGAGACCCAGTACTTC. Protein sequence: CASSFGSTQETQYF.